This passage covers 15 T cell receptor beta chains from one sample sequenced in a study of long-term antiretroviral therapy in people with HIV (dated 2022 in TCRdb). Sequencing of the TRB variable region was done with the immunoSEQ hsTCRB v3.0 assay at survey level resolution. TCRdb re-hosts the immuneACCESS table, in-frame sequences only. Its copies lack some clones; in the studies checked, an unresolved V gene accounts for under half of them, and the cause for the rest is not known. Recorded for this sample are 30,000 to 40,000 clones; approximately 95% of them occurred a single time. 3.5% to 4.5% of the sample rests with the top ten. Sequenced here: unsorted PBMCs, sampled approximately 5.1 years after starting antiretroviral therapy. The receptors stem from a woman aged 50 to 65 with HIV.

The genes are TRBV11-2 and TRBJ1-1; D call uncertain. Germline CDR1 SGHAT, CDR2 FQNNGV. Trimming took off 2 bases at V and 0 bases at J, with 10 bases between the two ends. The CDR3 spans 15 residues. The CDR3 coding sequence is TGTGCCAGCAGCTTAAAGCGCAGCATGAACACTGAAGCTTTCTTT. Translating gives CASSLKRSMNTEAFF.

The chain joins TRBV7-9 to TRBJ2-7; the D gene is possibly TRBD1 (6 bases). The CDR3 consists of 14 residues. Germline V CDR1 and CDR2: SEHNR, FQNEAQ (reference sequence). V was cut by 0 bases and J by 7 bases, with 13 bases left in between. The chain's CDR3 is CASSLARQDGEQYF. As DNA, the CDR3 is TGTGCCAGCAGCTTAGCCAGACAGGATGGGGAGCAGTACTTC.

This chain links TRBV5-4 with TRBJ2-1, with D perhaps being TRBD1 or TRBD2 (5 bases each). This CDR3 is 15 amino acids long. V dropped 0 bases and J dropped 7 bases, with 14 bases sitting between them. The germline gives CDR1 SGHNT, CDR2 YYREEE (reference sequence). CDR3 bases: TGTGCCAGCAGCTTGGGGGTAGAGGGGTGGAATGAGCAGTTCTTC. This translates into CASSLGVEGWNEQFF.

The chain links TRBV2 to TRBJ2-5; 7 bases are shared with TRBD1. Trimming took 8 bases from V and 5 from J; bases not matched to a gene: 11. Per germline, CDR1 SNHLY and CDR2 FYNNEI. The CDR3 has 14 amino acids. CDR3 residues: CASGRQGRGETQYF. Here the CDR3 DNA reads TGTGCCAGCGGGCGACAGGGTAGGGGGGAGACCCAGTACTTC. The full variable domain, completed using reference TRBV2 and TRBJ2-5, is EPEVTQTPSHQVTQMGQEVILRCVPISNHLYFYWYRQILGQKVEFLVSFYNNEISEKSEIFDDQFSVERPDGSNFTLKIRSTKLEDSAMYFCASGRQGRGETQYFGPGTRLLVL.

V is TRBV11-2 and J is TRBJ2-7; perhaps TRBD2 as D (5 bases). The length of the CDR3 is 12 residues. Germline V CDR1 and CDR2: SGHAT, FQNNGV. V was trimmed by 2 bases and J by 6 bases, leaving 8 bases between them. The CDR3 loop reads CASSLNRGEQYF. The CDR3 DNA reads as TGTGCCAGCAGCTTAAACCGGGGCGAGCAGTACTTC.

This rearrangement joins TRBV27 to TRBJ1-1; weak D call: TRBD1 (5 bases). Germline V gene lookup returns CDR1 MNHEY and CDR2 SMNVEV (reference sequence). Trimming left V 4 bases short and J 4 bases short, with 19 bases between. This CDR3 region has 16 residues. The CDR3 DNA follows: TGTGCCAGCAGTTCGCCAACTCAGGGCACAGGCACTGAAGCTTTCTTT. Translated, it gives CASSSPTQGTGTEAFF.

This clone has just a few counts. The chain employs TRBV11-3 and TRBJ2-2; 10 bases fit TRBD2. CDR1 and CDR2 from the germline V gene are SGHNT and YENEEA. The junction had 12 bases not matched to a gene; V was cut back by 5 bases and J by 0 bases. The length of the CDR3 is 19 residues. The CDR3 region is CASSPGGASGGPNTGELFF. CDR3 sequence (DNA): TGTGCCAGCAGCCCGGGTGGGGCTAGCGGGGGCCCGAACACCGGGGAGCTGTTTTTT.

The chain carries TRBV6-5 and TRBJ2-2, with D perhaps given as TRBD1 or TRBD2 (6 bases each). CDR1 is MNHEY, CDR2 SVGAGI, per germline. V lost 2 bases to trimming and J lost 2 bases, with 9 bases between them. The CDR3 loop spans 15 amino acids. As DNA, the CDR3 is TGTGCCAGCAGTTACGTGGGGGGCAACACCGGGGAGCTGTTTTTT. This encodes CASSYVGGNTGELFF.

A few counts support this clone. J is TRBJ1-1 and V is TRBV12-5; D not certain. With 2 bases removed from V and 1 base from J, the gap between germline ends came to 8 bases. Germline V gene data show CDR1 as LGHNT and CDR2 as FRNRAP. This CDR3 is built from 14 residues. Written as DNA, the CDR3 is TGTGCTAGTGGTTTGATGACGGGGAACACTGAAGCTTTCTTT. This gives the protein CASGLMTGNTEAFF.

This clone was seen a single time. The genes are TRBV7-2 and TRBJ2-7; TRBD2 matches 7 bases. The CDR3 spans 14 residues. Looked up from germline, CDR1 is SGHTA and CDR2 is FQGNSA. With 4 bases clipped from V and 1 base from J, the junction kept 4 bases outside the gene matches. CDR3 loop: CASSYLGGSYEQYF. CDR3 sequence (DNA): TGTGCCAGCAGCTACCTCGGGGGGTCCTACGAGCAGTACTTC.

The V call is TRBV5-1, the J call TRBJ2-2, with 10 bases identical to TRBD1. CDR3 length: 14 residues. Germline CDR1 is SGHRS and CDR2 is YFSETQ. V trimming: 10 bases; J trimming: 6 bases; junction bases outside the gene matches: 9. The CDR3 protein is CASGTGAGPGELFF. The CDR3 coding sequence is TGCGCCTCTGGGACAGGGGCTGGTCCCGGGGAGCTGTTTTTT.

CDR3 sequence: CSAAYQGELFF. CDR3 bases: TGCAGTGCCGCCTACCAAGGGGAGCTGTTTTTT. V is TRBV20-1 and J is TRBJ2-2, with no clear D. Trimming shortened V by 6 bases and J by 8 bases, and 10 bases separated the two germline ends. CDR3 size: 11 residues. CDR1 and CDR2 (germline): DFQATT, SNEGSKA (reference sequence).

CDR3 in amino acids: CASSQDQHGLAEVTQYF. The CDR3 nucleotides are TGCGCCAGCAGCCAAGATCAACACGGCCTCGCCGAGGTTACCCAGTACTTC. The V gene is TRBV4-1, the J gene TRBJ2-5; D not resolved. This CDR3 has 17 amino acids. V was trimmed by 0 bases and J by 8 bases, leaving 22 bases between them. Germline V gene sequence: CDR1 MGHRA, CDR2 YSYEKL.

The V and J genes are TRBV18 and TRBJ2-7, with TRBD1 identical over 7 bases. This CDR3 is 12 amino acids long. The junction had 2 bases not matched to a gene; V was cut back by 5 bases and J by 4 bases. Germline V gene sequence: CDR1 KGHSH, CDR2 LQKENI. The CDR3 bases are TGTGCCAGCTCATCGACAGGGTACGAGCAGTACTTC. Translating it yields CASSSTGYEQYF.

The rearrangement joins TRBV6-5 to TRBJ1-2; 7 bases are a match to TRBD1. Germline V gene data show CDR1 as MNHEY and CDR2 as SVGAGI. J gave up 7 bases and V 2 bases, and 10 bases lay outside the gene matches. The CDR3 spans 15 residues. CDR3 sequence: CASSYESTGVGGYTF. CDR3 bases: TGTGCCAGCAGTTACGAATCTACAGGGGTTGGTGGCTACACCTTC.